The present entry profiles one TCR beta chain with its context. What it recognizes is unknown. This specimen belongs to a study of shared clonotypes between healthy human individuals. Original handling: ImmunoSEQ output lacked quality scores and full-length reads, limiting matched filtering. The data were produced by immunoSEQ multiplex PCR, yet TCRdb's version contains in-frame clones alone and is incomplete. V and J calls and clone size come straight from that table; D and trimming were deduced from the DNA. The table includes around 600,000 clones, around 97% detected once. This CDR3 contains 15 residues. The V gene lost 4 bases and the J gene lost 0 bases, with 12 bases spanning the gap. Germline assignment: CDR1 MGHRA and CDR2 YSYEKL. Study-level findings and limits: Lower generation probabilities were found for non-shared clonotypes than for those shared by all four donors.

This receptor was obtained from a woman aged 30 to 39 in good health. What was sequenced was naive CD4+ T cells sorted from blood. Subset noted: CD45RA+ positively selected. The J gene is TRBJ2-5, the V gene TRBV4-1; no clear D. For the CDR3, the DNA is TGCGCCAGCAGCCGAGGTCTGGGCGACCAAGAGACCCAGTACTTC. Translation gives CASSRGLGDQETQYF.